Each of the 31 T cell receptor beta chains below was sequenced from the same sample in a study of shared clonotypes between healthy human individuals. Clones were read by immunoSEQ multiplex PCR, and TCRdb kept only the in-frame ones, dropping some. Of 2 million to 3 million clones detected, approximately 93% appear once; the ten largest clones hold roughly 0.36%. Material for sequencing was naive CD4+ T cells from PBMCs. The subset denotes: CD45RA+ positively selected. These TCRs come from a man younger than 35 in good health. Some clones in this sample may be carry-over from other donors' samples.

V is TRBV5-1 and J is TRBJ1-2; no definite D call. Germline loops: CDR1 SGHRS, CDR2 YFSETQ. V shed 0 bases and J shed 0 bases, with 12 bases lying between them. The CDR3 is 16 amino acids. The CDR3 coding sequence is TGCGCCAGCAGCTTGGTATCTGGGCCTCCTAACTATGGCTACACCTTC. This codes for CASSLVSGPPNYGYTF.

The chain joins TRBV11-2 to TRBJ2-3; D possibly matches TRBD1 or TRBD2 (5 bases each). The germline CDR1 and CDR2 sequences are SGHAT and FQNNGV. This CDR3 region has 15 residues. Trimming took off 1 base at V and 4 bases at J, with 12 bases between the two ends. The CDR3 nucleotides read TGTGCCAGCAGCTTAGCGGGGCAAACTCCAGATACGCAGTATTTT. It translates to CASSLAGQTPDTQYF.

This chain joins TRBV11-2 and TRBJ2-2; 9 positions agree with TRBD1. CDR1 and CDR2 from the germline V gene are SGHAT and FQNNGV. Unmatched junction bases numbered 7, after V lost 1 base and J lost 4 bases. The CDR3 covers 17 residues. CDR3 protein: CASSLAPGQGGTGELFF. The CDR3 DNA reads as TGTGCCAGCAGCTTAGCTCCGGGACAGGGAGGCACCGGGGAGCTGTTTTTT.

V is TRBV6-6 and J is TRBJ2-3; 10 bases agree with TRBD1. Trimming cost V 5 bases and J 5 bases; bases outside gene matches: 7. The CDR3 runs to 15 residues. Germline CDR1 MNHNY, CDR2 SVGAGI (reference sequence). CDR3 amino acids: CASSPRDRGEDTQYF. DNA for the CDR3: TGTGCCAGCAGTCCCCGGGACAGGGGAGAAGATACGCAGTATTTT.

The chain uses TRBV5-6 and TRBJ2-7; D gene uncertain. The CDR3 is made up of 14 amino acids. Trimming removed 0 bases at V and 3 bases at J, with 10 bases between. Germline values: CDR1 SGHDT, CDR2 YYEEEE. The CDR3: CASSLAGRNYEQYF. Written as DNA, the CDR3 is TGTGCCAGCAGCTTGGCGGGCCGGAACTACGAGCAGTACTTC.

J is TRBJ1-6 and V is TRBV30; TRBD1 matches at 7 bases. The CDR3 sequence is 16 residues long. Germline V gene sequence: CDR1 GTSNPN, CDR2 SVGIG (reference sequence). The V and J ends lost 3 bases and 0 bases, in that order; junction bases with no gene match: 5. The CDR3 bases are TGTGCCTGGAGATCAGGGGGGAGCTCCTATAATTCACCCCTCCACTTT. Protein product: CAWRSGGSSYNSPLHF.

The chain couples TRBV29-1 to TRBJ1-5; D is uncertain. Looked up from germline, CDR1 is SQVTM and CDR2 is ANQGSEA. Trimming left V 4 bases short and J 2 bases short, with 9 bases between. The CDR3 length is 13 residues. As DNA, the CDR3 is TGCAGCGTTGGACCGGTAGGCAATCAGCCCCAGCATTTT. It specifies CSVGPVGNQPQHF. The variable domain in full, completed from reference TRBV29-1 and TRBJ1-5, reads SAVISQKPSRDICQRGTSLTIQCQVDSQVTMMFWYRQQPGQSLTLIATANQGSEATYESGFVIDKFPISRPNLTFSTLTVSNMSPEDSSIYLCSVGPVGNQPQHFGDGTRLSIL.

The chain couples TRBV7-3 to TRBJ2-1, with 9 bases lining up with TRBD2. The CDR3 contains 17 residues. V dropped 2 bases and J dropped 8; count of bases not matched to a gene: 13. CDR1 and CDR2 (germline): SGHTA, FQGTGA. The CDR3 sequence is CASSLFGATSGLDEQFF. CDR3 bases: TGTGCCAGCAGCTTATTCGGGGCCACTAGCGGGTTGGATGAGCAGTTCTTC.

V usage is TRBV6-1 and J usage is TRBJ2-1; TRBD2 agrees at 7 bases. The CDR3 is made up of 16 amino acids. The ends lost 3 bases at V and 3 bases at J; junction bases unmatched: 8. CDR1 MNHNS and CDR2 SASEGT come from the germline V gene. The DNA of the CDR3 is TGTGCCAGCAGTGAGGCTAGCGGAATCTTCTACAATGAGCAGTTCTTC. It specifies CASSEASGIFYNEQFF.

The chain has TRBV28 and TRBJ1-2, with TRBD1 matching 10 bases. The CDR3 has 14 amino acids. CDR1 is MDHEN, CDR2 SYDVKM, per germline. Trimming cost V 4 bases and J 3 bases; bases outside gene matches: 2. CDR3 DNA: TGTGCCAGCAGTTCAGGACAGGGGGACTATGGCTACACCTTC. Protein sequence: CASSSGQGDYGYTF.

This rearrangement joins TRBV4-1 to TRBJ2-3; D is uncertain. V was cut by 1 base and J by 2 bases, with 16 bases left in between. CDR3 length: 17 amino acids. Germline values: CDR1 MGHRA, CDR2 YSYEKL. The chain's CDR3 is CASSQVGRGRHTDTQYF. The DNA for the CDR3 is TGCGCCAGCAGCCAAGTTGGAAGAGGACGGCACACAGATACGCAGTATTTT.

CDR3: CASSYSDFEGEQFF. The CDR3 DNA follows: TGTGCCAGCAGTTATTCGGACTTCGAGGGTGAGCAGTTCTTC. The chain employs TRBV6-5 and TRBJ2-1, with D perhaps TRBD2 (5 bases). This CDR3 has 14 amino acids. Germline assignment: CDR1 MNHEY and CDR2 SVGAGI. Trimming left V 3 bases short and J 9 bases short, with 15 bases between.

The genes are TRBV9 and TRBJ2-2; no definite D call. The CDR3 totals 14 residues. The V end was cut by 0 bases, the J end by 1 base, with 4 bases between. The germline gives CDR1 SGDLS, CDR2 YYNGEE. The CDR3 bases are TGTGCCAGCAGCGTAGGTCGGAACACCGGGGAGCTGTTTTTT. This codes for CASSVGRNTGELFF.

For this clone: The same CDR3 can be traced to other DNA sequences in this sample. This chain connects TRBV7-9 to TRBJ2-2; D uncertain. Trimming shortened V by 2 bases and J by 6 bases, and 4 bases separated the two germline ends. The CDR3 length is 12 residues. CDR1 and CDR2 from the germline V gene are SEHNR and FQNEAQ (reference sequence). CDR3 sequence reads: CASSLSSGELFF. In DNA, the CDR3 is TGTGCCAGCAGCTTATCCTCCGGGGAGCTGTTTTTT.

V is TRBV5-5 and J is TRBJ2-7, with 9 bases that match TRBD2. The J segment lost 5 bases and the V segment lost 2 bases, leaving 8 bases of the junction unmatched. The CDR3 loop spans 15 amino acids. CDR1 is SGHKS, CDR2 YYEKEE, per germline (reference sequence). CDR3 in amino acids: CASSFFSAGGNEQYF. The CDR3 DNA reads as TGTGCCAGCAGCTTTTTCTCCGCGGGGGGGAACGAGCAGTACTTC.

This chain links TRBV5-1 with TRBJ1-1; D ambiguous. V lost 4 bases and J 1 base, leaving 14 bases between the germline ends. The CDR3 is 15 amino acids. CDR1 and CDR2 from the germline V gene are SGHRS and YFSETQ. DNA for the CDR3: TGCGCCAGCAGCCTGCTTTTGACGACGAACACTGAAGCTTTCTTT. It yields the protein CASSLLLTTNTEAFF.

The V and J genes are TRBV15 and TRBJ2-3; D is unclear. This CDR3 contains 11 residues. Trimming removed 5 bases from V and 5 bases from J, with 5 bases in between. Germline CDR1 and CDR2: LNHNV and YYDKDF (reference sequence). The CDR3 DNA follows: TGTGCCACCAGCGAGATAGATACGCAGTATTTT. Translating it yields CATSEIDTQYF.

This clone was seen just once. This chain joins TRBV11-1 and TRBJ2-3; 9 positions match TRBD2. The germline gives CDR1 SGHAT, CDR2 FQDESV (reference sequence). J gave up 8 bases and V 5 bases, and 11 bases lay outside the gene matches. The CDR3 is made up of 15 amino acids. The CDR3 is CASSPTAGGPTTQYF. DNA of the CDR3: TGTGCCAGCAGCCCCACGGCGGGAGGGCCGACTACGCAGTATTTT.

The genes are TRBV11-2 and TRBJ2-7; D could derive from TRBD1 or TRBD2 (6 bases each). The germline CDR1 and CDR2 sequences are SGHAT and FQNNGV. Trimming left V 5 bases short and J 1 base short, with 27 bases between. This CDR3 contains 19 residues. The CDR3 region has the DNA TGTGCCAGCAGCAAGGGGGACCATAGGACTACTCCGGGTTCCTACGAGCAGTACTTC. Residues: CASSKGDHRTTPGSYEQYF.

The chain joins TRBV7-9 to TRBJ1-4; 8 positions agree with TRBD1. V gave up 5 bases and J gave up 9 bases; unmatched junction bases: 11. This CDR3 has 15 amino acids. CDR1 is SEHNR and CDR2 is FQNEAQ in the germline V gene (reference sequence). CDR3 amino acids: CASSPQGAPVKKLFF. The CDR3 coding sequence is TGTGCCAGCAGCCCGCAGGGGGCGCCGGTGAAAAAACTGTTTTTT.

Comments on this clone: Additional DNA sequences in this sample encode the identical CDR3. The rearrangement uses TRBV7-9 and TRBJ2-3; D is ambiguous. The germline V and J ends were trimmed by 5 bases and 2 bases, with 5 bases remaining between them. This CDR3 is 12 amino acids long. The germline gives CDR1 SEHNR, CDR2 FQNEAQ (reference sequence). CDR3 region: CASSTDTDTQYF. The DNA of the CDR3 is TGTGCCAGCAGCACTGACACAGATACGCAGTATTTT.

The chain combines TRBV5-1 with TRBJ2-7, with 9 bases aligning to TRBD1. CDR3 length: 15 residues. Germline V gene data show CDR1 as SGHRS and CDR2 as YFSETQ. The V segment lost 0 bases and the J segment 5 bases; nucleotides outside the gene matches: 6. The CDR3 DNA follows: TGCGCCAGCAGCTTGGGGACAGGGGTCAGAGACGAGCAGTACTTC. Protein: CASSLGTGVRDEQYF. The variable domain in full, with the rest retrieved from reference TRBV5-1 and TRBJ2-7, is KAGVTQTPRYLIKTRGQQVTLSCSPISGHRSVSWYQQTPGQGLQFLFEYFSETQRNKGNFPGRFSGRQFSNSRSEMNVSTLELGDSALYLCASSLGTGVRDEQYFGPGTRLTVT.

This clone appeared a few times. The CDR3 region has the DNA TGTGCCAGCTCGCCCGGGACAGCTGAAGCTTTCTTT. Translation: CASSPGTAEAFF. V usage is TRBV18 and J usage is TRBJ1-1; 7 nucleotides match TRBD1. The CDR3 is 12 residues long. Germline CDR1 and CDR2: KGHSH and LQKENI. The V and J ends lost 6 bases and 6 bases, in that order; junction bases with no gene match: 4.

The chain links TRBV28 to TRBJ1-2, with D hard to call. The CDR3 spans 14 residues. V shed 6 bases and J shed 0 bases, with 11 bases lying between them. Germline V CDR1 and CDR2: MDHEN, SYDVKM. CDR3 nucleotides: TGTGCCAGCAGCGACGCGGGTGCTAACTATGGCTACACCTTC. Translation: CASSDAGANYGYTF.

The chain recombines TRBV7-2 with TRBJ1-5; D unresolved. V gave up 1 base and J gave up 6 bases, with 16 bases separating them. Germline CDR1 reads SGHTA; CDR2 reads FQGNSA. This CDR3 comprises 16 residues. The CDR3 spells CASSLGPTKASQPQHF. CDR3 sequence (DNA): TGTGCCAGCAGCTTAGGCCCCACCAAGGCTAGTCAGCCCCAGCATTTT.

The V call is TRBV6-1, the J call TRBJ1-5, with 9 bases aligning to TRBD1. From germline, CDR1 is MNHNS and CDR2 SASEGT. Unmatched junction bases numbered 3, after V lost 6 bases and J lost 6 bases. This CDR3 spans 13 amino acids. Here the CDR3 reads CASRGQGGQPQHF. CDR3 bases: TGTGCCAGCAGGGGACAGGGCGGTCAGCCCCAGCATTTT.

The chain is built from TRBV9 and TRBJ1-2; D is possibly TRBD1 (6 bases). V lost 0 bases, J lost 8 bases, and 11 bases lay in between. CDR1 and CDR2 (germline): SGDLS, YYNGEE. The CDR3 is 13 residues long. The CDR3 sequence: CASSVEGGAGYTF. CDR3 DNA sequence: TGTGCCAGCAGCGTAGAGGGGGGCGCGGGCTACACCTTC.

This sequence joins TRBV28 and TRBJ1-5; TRBD1 matches 10 bases. The CDR3 runs 17 residues. Per the germline V gene, CDR1 is MDHEN and CDR2 is SYDVKM. The J segment lost 6 bases and the V segment lost 6 bases, leaving 14 bases of the junction unmatched. As DNA, the CDR3 is TGTGCCAGCAGCCAAATACTCGACAGGGGGCGAAGTCAGCCCCAGCATTTT. Protein: CASSQILDRGRSQPQHF.

This clone is a singleton in its sample. The rearrangement uses TRBV7-7 and TRBJ2-6; D remains unclear. The CDR3 has 14 residues. The V and J ends lost 5 bases and 0 bases respectively, with 5 bases between them. Germline V CDR1 and CDR2: SSHAT, FNYEAQ (reference sequence). In DNA form, the CDR3 reads TGTGCCAGCAGCGTGAGCTCTGGGGCCAACGTCCTGACTTTC. Translated, it gives CASSVSSGANVLTF.

The gene calls are TRBV7-3 and TRBJ2-3; TRBD2 is a possible D gene (5 bases). The CDR3 is made up of 16 amino acids. Per the germline V gene, CDR1 is SGHTA and CDR2 is FQGTGA. Trimming stripped 3 bases from V and 6 bases from J, with 19 bases between. The CDR3 spells CASSFRTGNSRDTQYF. DNA of the CDR3: TGTGCCAGCAGCTTTAGGACGGGGAACTCGCGGGATACGCAGTATTTT.

V is TRBV5-5 and J is TRBJ1-2; TRBD1 aligns across 9 bases. This CDR3 has 15 residues. CDR1 and CDR2 (germline): SGHKS, YYEKEE (reference sequence). Unmatched junction bases numbered 5, after V lost 0 bases and J lost 5 bases. CDR3 DNA: TGTGCCAGCAGCTTGGGGACAGGGGAGGCGTATGGCTACACCTTC. Protein: CASSLGTGEAYGYTF.